This T cell receptor (beta chain) originates from a study of shared clonotypes between healthy human individuals. Naive CD8 cells, CD45RO-negative and positively selected for CCR7, excluded terminally differentiated effector memory CD45RA+ cells. The authors ran the assay at deep level. The DNA input per sorted-subset replicate PCR was about 180 ng, corresponding to some 30,000 T cell genomes. Profiling relied on immunoSEQ multiplex PCR, and the TCRdb table lists in-frame clones only, not all of them. The data hold some 2 million clones, with less than 95% observed a single time. What was sequenced was naive CD8+ T cells sorted from blood. This clonotype was sampled from a man younger than 35 in good health.

The CDR3, as DNA: TGCAGCGTATGGACAGGGGAAAATTCACCCCTCCACTTT. It specifies CSVWTGENSPLHF. The rearrangement links TRBV29-1 to TRBJ1-6; 9 nucleotides align to TRBD1. CDR1 is SQVTM and CDR2 is ANQGSEA in the germline V gene. CDR3 size: 13 residues. With 6 bases clipped from V and 7 bases from J, the junction kept 4 bases outside the gene matches.